This TCR beta chain was found in a study of blood T cells in healthy people across ages. Findings and caveats of the study: Shifts in expanded clonotypes may have been confounded by donor CMV status, which was unknown. Strong correlation linked observed beta diversity and percent naive T cells.

Germline V gene sequence: CDR1 SQVTM, CDR2 ANQGSEA. The CDR3 runs to 14 residues. This clonotype was counted a few times. Its antigen remains unidentified. Primed by a sample-barcoded 5' primer and a J-beta primer mix, a second PCR proceeded for 7 to 11 cycles. MiXCR, run by TCRdb on the 5' RACE reads, gives a single entry per CDR3 protein. The sample records roughly 1.5 million distinct CDR3 sequences, under 55% being singletons. The TCR sequence derives from a woman under 30 in good health. This chain connects TRBV29-1 to TRBJ2-1; a possible D gene is TRBD2 (6 bases). The J call may be incorrect, as the DNA end agrees better with TRBJ2-7. The sequencing input was blood. Here the CDR3 reads CSVEGDWGLNEQYF. CDR3 DNA: TGCAGCGTTGAAGGGGATTGGGGACTCAATGAGCAGTACTTC.